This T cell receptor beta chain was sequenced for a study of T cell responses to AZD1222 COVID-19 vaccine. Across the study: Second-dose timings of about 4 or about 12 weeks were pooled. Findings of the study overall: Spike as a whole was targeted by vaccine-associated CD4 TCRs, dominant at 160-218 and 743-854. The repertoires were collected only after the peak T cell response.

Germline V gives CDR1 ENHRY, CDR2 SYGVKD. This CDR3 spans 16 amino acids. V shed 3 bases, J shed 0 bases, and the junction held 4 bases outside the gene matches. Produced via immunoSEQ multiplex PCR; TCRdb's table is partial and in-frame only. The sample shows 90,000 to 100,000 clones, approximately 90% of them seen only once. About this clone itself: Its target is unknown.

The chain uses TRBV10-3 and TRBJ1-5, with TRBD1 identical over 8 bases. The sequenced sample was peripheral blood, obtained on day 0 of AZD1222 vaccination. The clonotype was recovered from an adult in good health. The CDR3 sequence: CAISDRGRDSNQPQHF. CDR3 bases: TGTGCCATCAGTGACAGGGGGCGTGATAGCAATCAGCCCCAGCATTTT.